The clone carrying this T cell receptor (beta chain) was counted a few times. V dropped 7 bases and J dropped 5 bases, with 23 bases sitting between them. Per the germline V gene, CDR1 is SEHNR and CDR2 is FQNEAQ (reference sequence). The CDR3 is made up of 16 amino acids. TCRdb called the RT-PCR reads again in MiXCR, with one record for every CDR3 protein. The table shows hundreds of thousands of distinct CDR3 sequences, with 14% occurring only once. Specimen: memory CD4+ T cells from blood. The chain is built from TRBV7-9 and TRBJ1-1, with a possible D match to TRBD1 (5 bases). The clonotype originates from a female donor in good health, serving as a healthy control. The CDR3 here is CASTNGGSGGRTEAFF. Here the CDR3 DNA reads TGTGCCAGCACCAATGGAGGCAGTGGGGGGAGAACTGAAGCTTTCTTT.